The rows below give T cell receptor beta chains drawn from one sample of a study of vaccination and CD4 T cells after COVID-19. Antigens for these TCRs are unknown. One entry per CDR3 protein, called by TCRdb with MiXCR from the PCR reads. The data show roughly 4,200 distinct CDR3 sequences, 43% seen once. Sequenced: CD4+ T cells from blood, cultured in vitro. The receptors were gathered from a human donor who had recovered from COVID-19. CDR3s leave out the opening cysteine and the closing phenylalanine or tryptophan.

V gene: TRBV4-1
J gene: TRBJ1-6
CDR3 protein: ASSQVLDVDNSPLH

V gene: TRBV28
J gene: TRBJ2-5
CDR3 protein: ASRSGLAGVSETQY

V gene: TRBV20-1
J gene: TRBJ2-7
CDR3 protein: SASRGVAYEQY

V gene: TRBV11-3
J gene: TRBJ2-7
CDR3 protein: AGGDRDHSYEQY

V gene: TRBV10-2
J gene: TRBJ2-2
CDR3 protein: ASSEERASGRGPNTGELF

V gene: TRBV19
J gene: TRBJ2-3
CDR3 protein: ATRLAGGIDTQY

V gene: TRBV6-1
J gene: TRBJ1-5
CDR3 protein: ASSRDRGTDQPQH

V gene: TRBV19
J gene: TRBJ2-2
CDR3 protein: ASALGGAGTGELF

V gene: TRBV5-1
J gene: TRBJ2-7
CDR3 protein: ASRSRDLYEQY

V gene: TRBV19
J gene: TRBJ2-5
CDR3 protein: ASSSTPPTGMY

V gene: TRBV20-1
J gene: TRBJ1-5
CDR3 protein: SARGDRNQPQH

V gene: TRBV5-4
J gene: TRBJ1-1
CDR3 protein: ASSLVQGPSTEAF

V gene: TRBV6-1
J gene: TRBJ2-3
CDR3 protein: ASNKGQGHFTDTQY

V gene: TRBV20-1
J gene: TRBJ2-1
CDR3 protein: SARDRGTGVLYNEQF

V gene: TRBV4-1
J gene: TRBJ1-5
CDR3 protein: ASSQGLRDTNQPQH

V gene: TRBV19
J gene: TRBJ2-5
CDR3 protein: ASSPSEGARETQY

V gene: TRBV7-2
J gene: TRBJ2-7
CDR3 protein: ASSFLQTYEQY

V gene: TRBV20-1
J gene: TRBJ1-5
CDR3 protein: SVLAGIGYQPQH

V gene: TRBV20-1
J gene: TRBJ2-1
CDR3 protein: SVERSAGNEQF

V gene: TRBV19
J gene: TRBJ2-1
CDR3 protein: ASGRDRGRPNEQF

V gene: TRBV19
J gene: TRBJ2-2
CDR3 protein: ASSGTGRAGELF

V gene: TRBV20-1
J gene: TRBJ2-3
CDR3 protein: SASSGGTDTQY

V gene: TRBV7-3
J gene: TRBJ2-3
CDR3 protein: ASSLRASGVDTQY

V gene: TRBV4-3
J gene: TRBJ1-6
CDR3 protein: ASSQGPGRDSPLH

V gene: TRBV10-1
J gene: TRBJ1-5
CDR3 protein: ASSIASNQPQH

V gene: TRBV11-2
J gene: TRBJ2-7
CDR3 protein: ASSFISVEQY

V gene: TRBV27
J gene: TRBJ1-6
CDR3 protein: ASRRDTLASPLH

V gene: TRBV30
J gene: TRBJ2-3
CDR3 protein: AWSRLARMGDTQY

V gene: TRBV2
J gene: TRBJ2-3
CDR3 protein: ASSRLAGGTDTQY

V gene: TRBV27
J gene: TRBJ2-1
CDR3 protein: ASSPTYFRLAGAVRNEQF

V gene: TRBV29-1
J gene: TRBJ1-2
CDR3 protein: SVGDPAANYGYT

V gene: TRBV7-2
J gene: TRBJ2-4
CDR3 protein: ASSLAGTSGGVGGIQY

V gene: TRBV9
J gene: TRBJ2-1
CDR3 protein: ASSPQGGLDEQF

V gene: TRBV11-2
J gene: TRBJ2-1
CDR3 protein: ASSDDGQRVYNEQF

V gene: TRBV11-2
J gene: TRBJ2-3
CDR3 protein: ASTRMGVSNTQY

V gene: TRBV20-1
J gene: TRBJ2-3
CDR3 protein: SAHKRDGTDTQY

V gene: TRBV10-3
J gene: TRBJ2-2
CDR3 protein: AITPGQHTGELF

V gene: TRBV6-5
J gene: TRBJ1-2
CDR3 protein: ASSYSGTSGYGYT

V gene: TRBV7-6
J gene: TRBJ1-1
CDR3 protein: ASSKRDRAAEAF

V gene: TRBV7-6
J gene: TRBJ2-3
CDR3 protein: ASSLDEDTQY

V gene: TRBV20-1
J gene: TRBJ1-2
CDR3 protein: SAAADPNGGYT

V gene: TRBV19
J gene: TRBJ1-2
CDR3 protein: ASSHGQGANGYT